This TCR beta chain derives from a study of T-cell memory formation after mild COVID-19. Regarding the study as a whole: CD4+ contracting clones lay mainly in CM and EM, CD8+ ones in EMRA. Certain responding clones were present in pre-infection memory, suggesting participation of cross-reactive memory. Unconfirmed was the SARS-CoV-2 specificity of second-wave clones that peaked on day 37.

The CDR3 is made up of 14 amino acids. CDR1 and CDR2 (germline): SGHTA, FQGNSA. V was trimmed by 3 bases and J by 2 bases, leaving 10 bases between them. This clonotype was seen a handful of times. Its matching antigen is unknown. One entry per CDR3 protein results from TCRdb running MiXCR on the 5' RACE reads. Here the sample spans around 340,000 distinct CDR3 sequences, approximately 15% being singletons. The sequencing input was PBMCs or a T cell subset sorted from them (not recorded which). The chain recombines TRBV7-2 with TRBJ2-5, with D perhaps matching TRBD1 (5 bases). The origin of this receptor is a man between 18 and 35 years old who had mild COVID-19 (a few samples of this study predate the infection). Cell type and time point are not known. The CDR3 DNA sequence: TGTGCCAGCAGCTTGACAGTACCACAAGAGACCCAGTACTTC. Residues: CASSLTVPQETQYF.